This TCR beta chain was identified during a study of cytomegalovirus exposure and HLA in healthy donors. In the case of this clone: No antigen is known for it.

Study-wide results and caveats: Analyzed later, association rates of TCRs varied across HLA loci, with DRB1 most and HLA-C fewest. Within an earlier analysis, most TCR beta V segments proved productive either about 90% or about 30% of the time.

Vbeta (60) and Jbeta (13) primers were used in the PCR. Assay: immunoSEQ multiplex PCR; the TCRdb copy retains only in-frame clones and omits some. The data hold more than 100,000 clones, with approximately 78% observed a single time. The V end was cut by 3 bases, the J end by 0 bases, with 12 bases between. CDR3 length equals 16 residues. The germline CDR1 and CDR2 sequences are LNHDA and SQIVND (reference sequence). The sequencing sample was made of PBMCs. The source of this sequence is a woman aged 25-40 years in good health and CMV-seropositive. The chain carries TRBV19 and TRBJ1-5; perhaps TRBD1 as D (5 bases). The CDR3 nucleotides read TGTGCCAGTAGTATCACAGGCTATAATAGCAATCAGCCCCAGCATTTT. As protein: CASSITGYNSNQPQHF.